The rows below give T cell receptor beta chains drawn from one sample of a study of blood T cell repertoires in COVID-19. Sequencing used immunoSEQ multiplex PCR; TCRdb keeps in-frame clones, though not all of them. The sample includes 210,000 or so clones, 75% to 90% of them seen just once. The specimen sequenced was peripheral blood. These receptors all come from a woman aged 35 to 49 with acute or convalescent COVID-19. Both conserved end residues are part of each CDR3. The D gene is left open where the match is weak. Not all rows give a size; the values are once, few, many and, for expanded clones, a class.

>TRBJ1-6|16|TRBD1|TRBV3-1/TRBV3-2|.
TGTGCCAGCAGCCAGTGGGGAGACAGGGAAAATTCACCCCTCCACTTT
CASSQWGDRENSPLHF
>TRBJ2-3|13|.|TRBV5-5|once
TGTGCCAGCAGCTTGGTGGGGCAGGATACGCAGTATTTT
CASSLVGQDTQYF
>TRBJ2-2|14|.|TRBV5-1|.
TGCGCCAGCCGAGGAAGACCGAACACCGGGGAGCTGTTTTTT
CASRGRPNTGELFF
>TRBJ1-1|17|.|TRBV2|.
TGTGCCAGCAATAGAGAGCAAGCGCTCCACGGGGATGCTGAAGCTTTCTTT
CASNREQALHGDAEAFF
>TRBJ2-3|21|TRBD2|TRBV3-1/TRBV3-2|once
TGTGCCAGCAGCCCTCACGGACTCGGGACTAGCGGGGGGTATAGCACAGATACGCAGTATTTT
CASSPHGLGTSGGYSTDTQYF
>TRBJ1-2|15|.|TRBV6-4|once
TGTGCCAGCAGTGACTCGAGCCAGGCAACCTCTGGCTACACCTTC
CASSDSSQATSGYTF
>TRBJ1-1|11|.|TRBV4-1|.
TGCGCCAGCAGCCAAGATAATGAAGCTTTCTTT
CASSQDNEAFF
>TRBJ1-2|14|.|TRBV6-5|.
TGTGCCAGCAGTTACGATACAGGGAACTATGGCTACACCTTC
CASSYDTGNYGYTF
>TRBJ1-1|13|TRBD1|TRBV7-9|.
TGTGCCAGCAGCTTAGTAAGACAGGGGGAAGCTTTCTTT
CASSLVRQGEAFF
>TRBJ1-1|12|.|TRBV3-1/TRBV3-2|.
TGTGCCACTTCCCTACAGCACACTGAAGCTTTCTTT
CATSLQHTEAFF
>TRBJ1-6|14|TRBD1|TRBV19|few
TGTGCCAGTAGCCTTCTACAGGGGGAATCACCCCTCCACTTT
CASSLLQGESPLHF
>TRBJ2-6|16|.|TRBV3-1/TRBV3-2|.
TGTGCCAGCAGCTCCGTGGCCAGCTCTGGGGCCAACGTCCTGACTTTC
CASSSVASSGANVLTF
>TRBJ1-1|18|TRBD1|TRBV18|.
TGTGCCAGCTCACCAAGGGGGGCTGGACAGGGGTCGGGCACTGAAGCTTTCTTT
CASSPRGAGQGSGTEAFF
>TRBJ2-1|17|.|TRBV19|.
TGTGCCAGTAGTATAGATCAAGTCGGGGACTGGGCCAATGAGCAGTTCTTC
CASSIDQVGDWANEQFF
>TRBJ2-3|14|TRBD2|TRBV10-3|.
TGTGCCATCCGACTAGCGGGGTGGGCAGATACGCAGTATTTT
CAIRLAGWADTQYF
>TRBJ1-5|16|TRBD1|TRBV18|.
TGTGCCAGCTCACCACCTGGGACAGGGGGAAGGCAGCCCCAGCATTTT
CASSPPGTGGRQPQHF
>TRBJ2-1|16|TRBD2|TRBV11-2|.
TGTGCCAGCAGCTTAGGAGGGCGGGGGAGGATCAATGAGCAGTTCTTC
CASSLGGRGRINEQFF
>TRBJ1-1|15|TRBD1|TRBV27|.
TGTGCCAGCACCCCCGGACAGGGTGGGTCTGCTGAAGCTTTCTTT
CASTPGQGGSAEAFF
>TRBJ1-2|16|.|TRBV5-4|.
TGTGCCAGCAGCCTCGGGGGTGTCTCAACTGGCGATGGCTACACCTTC
CASSLGGVSTGDGYTF
>TRBJ1-5|16|TRBD1|TRBV19|.
TGTGCCAGTAGTGTGAGAACAGGGGGCGCCGGGCAGCCCCAGCATTTT
CASSVRTGGAGQPQHF
>TRBJ1-5|15|.|TRBV6-5|.
TGTGCCAGCAGCCCGACAGATTATAGCAATCAGCCCCAGCATTTT
CASSPTDYSNQPQHF
>TRBJ2-2|16|TRBD2|TRBV18|.
TGTGCCAGCTCACCGACTAGCGGGACTTACACCGGGGAGCTGTTTTTT
CASSPTSGTYTGELFF
>TRBJ1-1|15|TRBD1|TRBV19|few
TGTGCCAGTAGTAACTCCGGGACAGGGCAGCCTGAAGCTTTCTTT
CASSNSGTGQPEAFF
>TRBJ1-2|12|.|TRBV3-1/TRBV3-2|.
TGTGCCAGCAGCCATCGTCACTATGGCTACACCTTC
CASSHRHYGYTF
>TRBJ1-1|16|.|TRBV6-1|.
TGTGCCAGCAGTGAAAACTCGTACAGTTTGAACACTGAAGCTTTCTTT
CASSENSYSLNTEAFF
>TRBJ1-3|16|.|TRBV3-1/TRBV3-2|.
TGTGCCAGCAGCCCCCGGGGGAAGAGCTCTGGAAACACCATATATTTT
CASSPRGKSSGNTIYF
>TRBJ1-2|11|.|TRBV5-5|.
TGTGCCAGCAGCGATGGAGGGGGCTACACCTTC
CASSDGGGYTF
>TRBJ1-5|13|.|TRBV29-1|once
TGCAGCGTTGTTCTAGCAAGCAATCAGCCCCAGCATTTT
CSVVLASNQPQHF
>TRBJ2-5|16|TRBD1|TRBV7-8|.
TGTGCCAGCAGCCAACCCGAGACAGGGGCCCTAGAGACCCAGTACTTC
CASSQPETGALETQYF
>TRBJ2-2|15|TRBD2|TRBV6-4|few
TGTGCCAGCAGTGTAACTAGCGATTTAGCCGGGGAGCTGTTTTTT
CASSVTSDLAGELFF
>TRBJ1-3|15|.|TRBV25-1|few
TGTGCCAGCAGTGAAGTAACAGGGCCTGGAAACACCATATATTTT
CASSEVTGPGNTIYF